This T cell receptor beta chain comes out of a study of shared clonotypes between healthy human individuals. Study-level findings and limits: Sorted-subset sequencing was shown by rarefaction to be incomplete despite large depth.

Some clones are missing from TCRdb's copy, which holds only in-frame ones; the method was immunoSEQ multiplex PCR. The data hold millions of clones, with 90% to 95% observed a single time. Concerning this clone itself: What it binds is not known.

Germline-derived CDR1 and CDR2 are SGHRS and YFSETQ. The CDR3 is 14 residues long. Trimming took off 3 bases at V and 6 bases at J, with 16 bases between the two ends. The chain carries TRBV5-1 and TRBJ2-7; D ambiguous. This clonotype originated in a man between 18 and 35 years old in good health. The sequenced sample was naive CD4+ T cells sorted from blood. Subset given: CD45RA+ positively selected. The CDR3 bases are TGCGCCAGCAGCTCAAACGGGCCGCACACCGAGCAGTACTTC. Residues: CASSSNGPHTEQYF.